What follows is one T cell receptor (beta chain) and its context. Profiled with immunoSEQ multiplex PCR; TCRdb holds only in-frame clones, not every one. The profile covers about 270,000 clones, with more than 80% appearing a single time and 2% to 2.5% taken by the ten largest. Participants spanned ages about 18 to 90 years and resided in about two dozen US areas. Which cohort a participant joined came from the clinical history participants gave. Germline V gene lookup returns CDR1 SGHRS and CDR2 YFSETQ. The CDR3 has 16 amino acids. With 3 bases removed from V and 0 bases from J, the gap between germline ends came to 13 bases. The sample belongs to a study of blood T cell repertoires in COVID-19. The overall study: Samples taken during acute and convalescent COVID-19 were collected in the United States, Italy and Spain. In each case, the material was cDNA or gDNA derived from T cells, B-cell-depleted T cells, or PBMCs.

This receptor was identified in a woman younger than 30 who had recovered from COVID-19. V gene TRBV5-1 combines with J gene TRBJ1-3; D might be TRBD1 (5 bases). Sequenced sample: PBMCs or T cells enriched from blood (not recorded which). The CDR3 DNA reads TGCGCCAGCAGCTCCCCCGCAGGGAACTCTGGAAACACCATATATTTT. Translated: CASSSPAGNSGNTIYF.